This is a list of T cell receptor beta chains from one sample in a study of blood T cells in healthy people across ages. TCRdb analysed the 5' RACE reads with MiXCR anew, one entry per CDR3 protein. Of about 970,000 distinct CDR3 sequences listed, just over 50% are singletons. The sample comprised blood. Receptor source: a woman aged 55-70 years in good health. CDR3s include the opening cysteine and the closing phenylalanine or tryptophan. D genes are given only for firm matches. Clone size is given for some rows only: seen once, a few or many times, or a class if the clone is expanded.

j_gene,abundance,v_gene,d_gene,len,CDR3aa,CDR3nt
TRBJ2-7,few,TRBV27,TRBD1,13,CASSRGTVYEQYF,TGTGCCAGCAGCCGAGGGACAGTCTACGAGCAGTACTTC
TRBJ2-5,NA,TRBV3-1,NA,15,CASSQGTTTQETQYF,TGTGCCAGCAGCCAAGGAACGACGACCCAAGAGACCCAGTACTTC
TRBJ2-6,few,TRBV29-1,NA,15,CSVGSPRSGANVLTF,TGCAGCGTTGGGTCACCGCGCTCTGGGGCCAACGTCCTGACTTTC
TRBJ2-1,NA,TRBV4-1,NA,14,CASSQGRGRNEQFF,TGCGCCAGCAGCCAAGGACGAGGGAGAAATGAGCAGTTCTTC
TRBJ2-1,NA,TRBV7-8,NA,14,CASSLGPREREQFF,TGTGCCAGCAGCTTAGGCCCCAGGGAGCGCGAGCAGTTCTTC
TRBJ1-2,NA,TRBV6-5,NA,13,CASSPQNNYGYTF,TGTGCCAGCAGCCCACAGAACAACTATGGCTACACCTTC
TRBJ2-5,NA,TRBV24-1,TRBD2,14,CATATSGLEETQYF,TGTGCCACCGCGACTAGCGGACTAGAGGAGACCCAGTACTTC
TRBJ1-2,NA,TRBV6-5,NA,14,CASRGITGRDDYTF,TGTGCCAGCAGAGGCATTACAGGGCGTGATGACTACACCTTC
TRBJ2-1,NA,TRBV29-1,NA,14,CSSARHPSYNEQFF,TGCAGCTCCGCCAGACACCCCTCCTACAATGAGCAGTTCTTC
TRBJ2-7,NA,TRBV15,NA,15,CATSGPRTPLDEQYF,TGTGCCACCAGCGGGCCTAGGACCCCCCTTGACGAGCAGTACTTC
TRBJ2-5,many,TRBV29-1,NA,12,CSVGLAEQTQYF,TGCAGCGTTGGGTTAGCAGAACAGACCCAGTACTTC
TRBJ2-1,NA,TRBV4-1,TRBD1,16,CASSRPGQSAYNEQFF,TGCGCCAGCAGCCGACCGGGACAGAGCGCTTACAATGAGCAGTTCTTC
TRBJ2-4,NA,TRBV20-1,NA,12,CSASGSKNIQYF,TGCAGTGCTAGTGGGTCCAAAAACATTCAGTACTTC
TRBJ2-1,few,TRBV20-1,TRBD2,15,CSAGSGTSGRGEQFF,TGCAGTGCGGGTTCCGGGACTAGCGGGAGAGGCGAGCAGTTCTTC
TRBJ2-3,NA,TRBV20-1,TRBD2,16,CSAPLYSGRYGDTQYF,TGCAGTGCCCCGCTCTATAGCGGGAGATATGGAGATACGCAGTATTTT
TRBJ2-5,NA,TRBV2,NA,14,CASSENGPQETQYF,TGTGCCAGCAGTGAAAACGGACCCCAAGAGACCCAGTACTTC
TRBJ2-5,NA,TRBV2,NA,15,CASHKKEGARETQYF,TGTGCCAGCCATAAGAAGGAAGGGGCCAGAGAGACCCAGTACTTC
TRBJ1-2,few,TRBV4-2,NA,15,CASSQEGRGGGGYTF,TGTGCCAGCAGCCAAGAGGGACGCGGCGGCGGTGGCTACACCTTC
TRBJ2-6,NA,TRBV6-6,NA,16,CASAMATGLGANVLTF,TGTGCCAGCGCTATGGCCACAGGGCTTGGGGCCAACGTCCTGACTTTC
TRBJ2-1,NA,TRBV9,TRBD1,16,CASSVSRDRGANEQFF,TGTGCCAGCAGCGTCTCCCGGGACAGGGGTGCCAATGAGCAGTTCTTC
TRBJ2-3,NA,TRBV29-1,NA,12,CSVAPGPDTQYF,TGCAGCGTTGCCCCGGGGCCAGATACGCAGTATTTT
TRBJ2-1,few,TRBV5-1,TRBD2,16,CASSPRGAGGLNEQFF,TGCGCCAGCAGCCCCCGGGGTGCGGGAGGACTCAATGAGCAGTTCTTC
TRBJ2-2,once,TRBV3-1,NA,16,CASSQISPPNTGELFF,TGTGCCAGCAGCCAAATTAGCCCCCCTAACACCGGGGAGCTGTTTTTT
TRBJ1-2,NA,TRBV7-2,NA,15,CASSQAGGPPTGYTF,TGCGCCAGCAGCCAAGCCGGCGGTCCCCCAACCGGCTACACCTTC
TRBJ2-7,NA,TRBV10-3,TRBD2,15,CATKEKAGEFYEQYF,TGTGCCACGAAGGAGAAAGCGGGAGAGTTCTACGAGCAGTACTTC
TRBJ2-1,NA,TRBV4-1,NA,19,CASSQLTGPNSLVYNEQFF,TGCGCCAGCAGCCAATTGACCGGGCCCAACTCACTAGTCTACAATGAGCAGTTCTTC
TRBJ2-7,NA,TRBV29-1,NA,15,CSVEFLREHSYEQYF,TGCAGCGTTGAATTTTTACGGGAGCACTCCTACGAGCAGTACTTC
TRBJ2-7,few,TRBV20-1,TRBD2,16,CSARSGTSGSSYEQYF,TGCAGTGCTAGATCTGGGACTAGCGGAAGCTCCTACGAGCAGTACTTC